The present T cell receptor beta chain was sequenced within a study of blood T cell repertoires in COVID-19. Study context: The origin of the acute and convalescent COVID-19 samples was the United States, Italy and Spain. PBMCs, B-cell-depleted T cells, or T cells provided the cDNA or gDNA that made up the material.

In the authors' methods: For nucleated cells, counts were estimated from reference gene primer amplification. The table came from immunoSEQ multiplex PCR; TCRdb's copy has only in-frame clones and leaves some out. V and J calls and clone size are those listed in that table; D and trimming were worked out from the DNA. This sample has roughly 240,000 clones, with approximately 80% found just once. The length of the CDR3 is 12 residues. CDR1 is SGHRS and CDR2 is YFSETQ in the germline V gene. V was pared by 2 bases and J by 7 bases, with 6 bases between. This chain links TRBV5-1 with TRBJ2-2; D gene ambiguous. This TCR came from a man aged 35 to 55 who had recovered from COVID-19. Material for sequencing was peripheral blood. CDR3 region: CASSLWSGELFF. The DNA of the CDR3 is TGCGCCAGCAGCTTATGGAGCGGGGAGCTGTTTTTT.